Below are 21 T cell receptor beta chains sequenced from a single sample in a study of regulatory T cells in long-lasting Graves disease. To make TCR beta libraries, researchers used iRepertoire HTBI primers and Arm-PCR of CDR3 regions. Using its own MiXCR run on the multiplex PCR reads, TCRdb lists one record per CDR3 protein. This table holds 400,000 to 500,000 distinct CDR3 sequences, over 12% found once. The time point was: newly diagnosed GD, antithyroid drugs for less than 3 months. The TCR library was prepared using RNA isolated from PBMCs. Another study also made use of these data, one on T cells in Graves' hyperthyroidism and ophthalmopathy.

The sequences come from peripheral blood mononuclear cells (PBMCs), collected at new diagnosis, from a patient treated with antithyroid drugs. Source of these receptors: a woman aged 40 to 49 with Graves disease.

The chain has TRBV28 and TRBJ2-3; D not certain. The CDR3 length is 12 residues. Per germline, CDR1 MDHEN and CDR2 SYDVKM. V lost 8 bases and J 3 bases, leaving 9 bases between the germline ends. The CDR3 nucleotides are TGTGCCAGCGGCTCTCAGACAGATACGCAGTATTTT. Translated, it gives CASGSQTDTQYF.

This clonotype was counted ten times or more. The V call is TRBV12-3 or TRBV12-4, the J call TRBJ2-2; D gene unclear. The V end was cut by 5 bases, the J end by 4 bases, with 8 bases between. This CDR3 region has 13 residues. This chain's CDR3 is CASSGQRTGELFF. CDR3 nucleotide sequence: TGTGCCAGCAGTGGGCAGCGCACCGGGGAGCTGTTTTTT.

The gene calls are TRBV28 and TRBJ2-7; D is possibly TRBD2 (6 bases). This CDR3 is 17 amino acids long. Germline CDR1 is MDHEN and CDR2 is SYDVKM. V lost 6 bases, J lost 0 bases, and 21 bases lay in between. CDR3 residues: CASSPEGQNSGSYEQYV. The CDR3 region has the DNA TGTGCCAGCAGCCCTGAGGGTCAGAATAGCGGCTCCTACGAGCAGTACGTC.

The V and J genes are TRBV29-1 and TRBJ2-4, with 11 bases lining up with TRBD1. After removal of 6 bases from V and 7 bases from J, the junction contained 11 bases not matched to a gene. Germline V gene sequence: CDR1 SQVTM, CDR2 ANQGSEA. CDR3 length: 15 amino acids. The CDR3 DNA reads TGCAGCGTAGGGGACAGGGGGGATGCGGTCAACATTCAGTACTTC. Protein product: CSVGDRGDAVNIQYF. The full variable domain, its missing parts supplied by reference TRBV29-1 and TRBJ2-4, is SAVISQKPSRDICQRGTSLTIQCQVDSQVTMMFWYRQQPGQSLTLIATANQGSEATYESGFVIDKFPISRPNLTFSTLTVSNMSPEDSSIYLCSVGDRGDAVNIQYFGAGTRLSVL.

This clonotype was observed many times. The V call is TRBV7-8, the J call TRBJ2-1, with D perhaps matching TRBD2 (6 bases). Germline V gives CDR1 SGHVS, CDR2 FQNEAQ. V lost 5 bases and J 1 base, leaving 12 bases between the germline ends. The CDR3 is 15 residues long. CDR3 DNA: TGTGCCAGCAGCACAAGGGACTTTTCCTACAATGAGCAGTTCTTC. This sequence encodes CASSTRDFSYNEQFF.

This clonotype was recorded at least ten times. The rearrangement links TRBV15 to TRBJ2-7; D is ambiguous. This CDR3 spans 16 amino acids. Between the trimmed V and J ends, which lost 4 bases and 1 base, there was a span of 17 bases. Germline V gene lookup returns CDR1 LNHNV and CDR2 YYDKDF (reference sequence). The CDR3 region has the DNA TGTGCCACCAGCAAATCCTTATCGGTCCCTTCCTACGAGCAGTACTTC. Its translation is CATSKSLSVPSYEQYF.

This clonotype was seen ten or more times. The rearrangement uses TRBV12-3 or TRBV12-4 and TRBJ2-7; TRBD1 aligns across 12 bases. This CDR3 contains 19 residues. V shed 6 bases, J shed 3 bases, and the junction held 18 bases outside the gene matches. Here the CDR3 DNA reads TGTGCCAGCAGCCCCCCCGGGACAGGGGGCTGGGTCAGCATCTACGAGCAGTACTTC. Protein product: CASSPPGTGGWVSIYEQYF.

The sample holds many counts of this clonotype. This chain uses TRBV11-3 with TRBJ2-1; D remains ambiguous. In germline, CDR1 is SGHNT, CDR2 YENEEA. The CDR3 loop spans 12 amino acids. V was pared by 3 bases and J by 8 bases, with 8 bases between. CDR3 bases: TGTGCCAGCAGCTTCCATGTGGATGAGCAGTTCTTC. It yields the protein CASSFHVDEQFF. Supplemented by reference TRBV11-3 and TRBJ2-1, the full variable domain reads EAGVVQSPRYKIIEKKQPVAFWCNPISGHNTLYWYLQNLGQGPELLIRYENEEAVDDSQLPKDRFSAERLKGVDSTLKIQPAELGDSAVYLCASSFHVDEQFFGPGTRLTVL.

There are a few counts of this clonotype. The chain carries TRBV28 and TRBJ2-1, with a tentative D call TRBD2 (6 bases). The V gene's germline CDR1 is MDHEN and CDR2 SYDVKM. The CDR3 covers 13 residues. V lost 5 bases, J lost 6 bases, and 11 bases lay in between. CDR3 nucleotides: TGTGCCAGCAGTCCGGGGACTGTCAATGAGCAGTTCTTC. Translation gives CASSPGTVNEQFF.

This clonotype occurred many times. This chain joins TRBV27 and TRBJ1-4, with D uncertain. V lost 3 bases and J 3 bases, leaving 5 bases between the germline ends. The germline V gene encodes CDR1 MNHEY and CDR2 SMNVEV (reference sequence). The CDR3 is made up of 13 amino acids. CDR3 bases: TGTGCCAGCAGTTTGGACGCTAATGAAAAACTGTTTTTT. Translating it yields CASSLDANEKLFF.

The chain is built from TRBV30 and TRBJ2-7; 10 bases fit TRBD2. The germline V gene encodes CDR1 GTSNPN and CDR2 SVGIG (reference sequence). CDR3 length: 18 amino acids. V trimming: 0 bases; J trimming: 6 bases; junction bases outside the gene matches: 17. In DNA, the CDR3 is TGTGCCTGGAGTGTATTTAGGACTAGCGGAATGATGTCCCGCGAGCAGTACTTC. Residues: CAWSVFRTSGMMSREQYF.

Many counts were recorded for this clonotype. This chain joins TRBV28 and TRBJ2-1; 7 bases align to TRBD2. Germline V gene data show CDR1 as MDHEN and CDR2 as SYDVKM. The V and J ends lost 5 bases and 4 bases, in that order; junction bases with no gene match: 8. This CDR3 spans 15 amino acids. The CDR3, as DNA: TGTGCCAGCAGTGGAGAGGGCGGGAGTTACAATGAGCAGTTCTTC. Translation gives CASSGEGGSYNEQFF.

This clonotype appeared a few times. V gene TRBV15 combines with J gene TRBJ2-1; 11 bases agree with TRBD1. After removal of 3 bases from V and 5 bases from J, the junction contained 9 bases not matched to a gene. This CDR3 contains 17 residues. Looked up from germline, CDR1 is LNHNV and CDR2 is YYDKDF (reference sequence). The CDR3 DNA is TGTGCCACCAGCAGTGGAGATGGACAGGGGGCGAACAATGAGCAGTTCTTC. Its protein is CATSSGDGQGANNEQFF.

A word on this clonotype: It may be a read error: a sequence one base away is much more abundant. The chain couples TRBV12-3 or TRBV12-4 to TRBJ2-7; no firm D call. CDR3 size: 15 residues. Trimming pared 5 bases from V and 7 bases from J, leaving 21 bases between. CDR3: CASSDLMSSYNEQYF. In DNA form, the CDR3 reads TGTGCCAGCAGTGATCTTATGAGTTCCTACAATGAGCAGTACTTC.

This clonotype was recorded at least ten times. This chain links TRBV2 with TRBJ1-5, with TRBD1 matching 10 bases. The CDR3 spans 16 residues. Germline V gene data show CDR1 as SNHLY and CDR2 as FYNNEI. V lost 6 bases to trimming and J lost 4 bases; unmatched junction nucleotides: 9. Here the CDR3 DNA reads TGTGCCAGCAGGGGGGGACAGGGGATGGAAAATCAGCCCCAGCATTTT. This translates into CASRGGQGMENQPQHF.

This clonotype showed up many times. The chain joins TRBV12-5 to TRBJ2-2; TRBD1 or TRBD2 may be the D gene (5 bases each). The CDR3 spans 14 residues. V was trimmed by 4 bases and J by 5 bases, leaving 11 bases between them. Germline V CDR1 and CDR2: LGHNT, FRNRAP. CDR3 residues: CASGSFGATGELFF. As DNA, the CDR3 is TGTGCTAGTGGTTCGTTCGGGGCGACCGGGGAGCTGTTTTTT.

Many counts were recorded for this clonotype. The chain is built from TRBV12-3 or TRBV12-4 and TRBJ2-5; the D is unclear. This CDR3 has 16 residues. V was pared by 2 bases and J by 2 bases, with 15 bases between. CDR3 region: CASSLLGSWGQETQYF. For the CDR3, the DNA is TGTGCCAGCAGTTTATTGGGTAGCTGGGGACAAGAGACCCAGTACTTC.

This clonotype was counted ten times or more. The rearrangement uses TRBV11-2 and TRBJ1-1; D is unresolved. Looked up from germline, CDR1 is SGHAT and CDR2 is FQNNGV. With 3 bases removed from V and 4 bases from J, the gap between germline ends came to 9 bases. This CDR3 is built from 13 residues. The CDR3: CASSLNGPTEAFF. CDR3 sequence (DNA): TGTGCCAGCAGCTTGAATGGGCCCACTGAAGCTTTCTTT.

The CDR3 loop is CASSEALLETQYF. The DNA of the CDR3 is TGTGCCAGCAGTGAAGCGCTTCTGGAGACCCAGTACTTC. This rearrangement joins TRBV6-1 to TRBJ2-5; no clear D. V was shortened by 0 bases and J by 5 bases, with 7 bases between the two germline ends. The germline V gene has CDR1 MNHNS and CDR2 SASEGT. The CDR3 sequence is 13 residues long.

The genes are TRBV5-4 and TRBJ2-1, with TRBD2 matching over 8 bases. Germline V gene data show CDR1 as SGHNT and CDR2 as YYREEE (reference sequence). Trimming cost V 2 bases and J 8 bases; bases outside gene matches: 6. The CDR3 spans 14 residues. CDR3 coding DNA: TGTGCCAGCAGCTTTAAGCGGGAGACGTATGAGCAGTTCTTC. This translates into CASSFKRETYEQFF.

The CDR3 spells CASSSPSGSDYNEQFF. In DNA form, the CDR3 reads TGTGCCAGCAGTTCACCAAGCGGGAGTGACTACAATGAGCAGTTCTTC. The V gene is TRBV28, the J gene TRBJ2-1, with TRBD2 identical over 8 bases. Germline values: CDR1 MDHEN, CDR2 SYDVKM. CDR3 length equals 16 residues. Germline trimming cut 4 bases from V and 3 bases from J; bases unmatched to any gene: 8.